This entry lists 32 T cell receptor beta chains sequenced from one sample in a study of blood T cell repertoires in COVID-19 (dated by TCRdb to the early 2020s). Libraries came from the immunoSEQ multiplex PCR assay. TCRdb's version of the immuneACCESS table is confined to in-frame rearrangements and falls short of the full clone set. An unresolved V gene accounts for under half of the shortfall where checked; the remainder is of unknown origin. This sample has approximately 260,000 clones in its table, and 87% of those were observed once. The top ten clones comprise about 6% of the sample. The specimen was PBMCs or T cells enriched from blood (not recorded which). The source of these receptors is a woman in her twenties or thirties with acute COVID-19.

The gene calls are TRBV5-1 and TRBJ1-3, with D maybe TRBD1 (6 bases). The CDR3 totals 13 residues. The germline V gene has CDR1 SGHRS and CDR2 YFSETQ. V shed 5 bases and J shed 4 bases, with 10 bases lying between them. The CDR3 region is CASRAGGGNTIYF. In nucleotides, the CDR3 is TGCGCCAGCAGAGCGGGGGGCGGAAACACCATATATTTT.

The chain joins TRBV9 to TRBJ2-7; tentative D call: TRBD1 (5 bases). The germline gives CDR1 SGDLS, CDR2 YYNGEE. The CDR3 sequence is 10 residues long. Deletions cut 8 bases from V and 4 bases from J, with 7 bases between. The CDR3 loop is CARDNYEQYF. In DNA form, the CDR3 reads TGTGCCAGGGACAATTACGAGCAGTACTTC.

The CDR3 bases are TGTGCCAGCAGTGAAGCGGGCCGTCGTGAGCAGTTCTTC. Translated: CASSEAGRREQFF. The chain employs TRBV6-1 and TRBJ2-1, with unresolved D. The CDR3 length is 13 residues. CDR1 and CDR2 (germline): MNHNS, SASEGT. Deletions cut 0 bases from V and 9 bases from J, with 9 bases between.

This chain links TRBV6-1 with TRBJ1-4; D ambiguous. The CDR3 runs to 13 residues. The V gene lost 3 bases and the J gene lost 3 bases, with 5 bases spanning the gap. The V gene's germline CDR1 is MNHNS and CDR2 SASEGT. The CDR3 is CASSDLSNEKLFF. CDR3 DNA sequence: TGTGCCAGCAGTGACCTTTCTAATGAAAAACTGTTTTTT.

V gene TRBV5-1 combines with J gene TRBJ2-1; 7 bases map to TRBD2. The CDR3 is made up of 15 amino acids. V lost 4 bases and J lost 4; bases outside the gene matches: 8. CDR1 and CDR2 (germline): SGHRS, YFSETQ. CDR3 in amino acids: CASSPSGTLYNEQFF. The CDR3 nucleotides are TGCGCCAGCAGCCCTAGCGGAACCCTATACAATGAGCAGTTCTTC.

J is TRBJ2-1 and V is TRBV7-9; D gene uncertain. The CDR3 consists of 15 residues. Trimming left V 1 base short and J 7 bases short, with 14 bases between. Germline V CDR1 and CDR2: SEHNR, FQNEAQ (reference sequence). This CDR3 is CASSLGVSATNEQFF. DNA of the CDR3: TGTGCCAGCAGCTTAGGTGTCTCCGCTACGAATGAGCAGTTCTTC.

The CDR3 DNA sequence: TGTGCCGGCGGCGGACAGGGGGCCCCGGATGAAAAACTGTTTTTT. Residues: CAGGGQGAPDEKLFF. The genes are TRBV19 and TRBJ1-4, with 11 bases fitting TRBD1. The germline V gene has CDR1 LNHDA and CDR2 SQIVND (reference sequence). Losses at the gene ends were 11 bases for V and 6 bases for J; bases not matched to a gene: 11. CDR3 length: 15 amino acids.

This clone has more than one count but fewer than ten. V and J are TRBV2 and TRBJ1-5; D not resolved. The CDR3 has 12 amino acids. Germline V gene data show CDR1 as SNHLY and CDR2 as FYNNEI. Between the trimmed V and J ends, which lost 3 bases and 4 bases, there was a span of 4 bases. The DNA for the CDR3 is TGTGCCAGCAGTGACGGGAATCAGCCCCAGCATTTT. It codes for CASSDGNQPQHF.

The rearrangement uses TRBV24-1 and TRBJ1-5, with no clear D. Germline V lookup: CDR1 KGHDR, CDR2 SFDVKD. Trimming left V 4 bases short and J 0 bases short, with 12 bases between. This CDR3 comprises 16 residues. The CDR3 coding sequence is TGTGCCACCAGTGACCCCATGTCAGATAGCAATCAGCCCCAGCATTTT. It is translated as CATSDPMSDSNQPQHF.

J is TRBJ2-5 and V is TRBV6-2 or TRBV6-3; TRBD1 might be the D (5 bases). CDR3 length: 19 residues. V gave up 4 bases and J gave up 3 bases, with 27 bases separating them. Germline V CDR1 and CDR2: MNHEY, SVGEGT. The CDR3: CASSSPTGWVFRDKETQYF. The CDR3 DNA sequence: TGTGCCAGCAGTTCCCCAACAGGTTGGGTCTTTCGTGACAAAGAGACCCAGTACTTC.

V gene TRBV3-1 (or the pseudogene TRBV3-2) combines with J gene TRBJ1-4; TRBD1 aligns across 10 bases. Trimming removed 4 bases from V and 8 bases from J; junction bases left unmatched: 4. Germline lookup yields CDR1 LGHDT and CDR2 YNNKEL (reference sequence). The CDR3 consists of 14 residues. CDR3 residues: CASSPGTGVEKLFF. As DNA, the CDR3 is TGTGCCAGCAGCCCCGGGACAGGGGTGGAAAAACTGTTTTTT.

The gene calls are TRBV28 and TRBJ1-6, with no clear D. The CDR3 is made up of 18 amino acids. Germline CDR1 is MDHEN and CDR2 is SYDVKM. V shed 4 bases and J shed 0 bases, with 16 bases lying between them. In nucleotides, the CDR3 is TGTGCCAGCAGTTCACCAACAGATCCGAGCTCCTATAATTCACCCCTCCACTTT. It encodes CASSSPTDPSSYNSPLHF.

The CDR3 region is CASSRGGSTIYF. Here the CDR3 DNA reads TGTGCCAGCAGTCGGGGTGGGAGCACCATATATTTT. The chain uses TRBV28 and TRBJ1-3; no definite D call. Germline CDR1 reads MDHEN; CDR2 reads SYDVKM. Trimming shortened V by 5 bases and J by 9 bases, and 11 bases separated the two germline ends. This CDR3 spans 12 amino acids.

V and J are TRBV2 and TRBJ1-6; 7 positions match TRBD1. Germline CDR1 SNHLY, CDR2 FYNNEI. V lost 5 bases and J lost 5; bases outside the gene matches: 9. This CDR3 comprises 16 residues. CDR3 loop: CASSRNDRVNNSPLHF. The CDR3, as DNA: TGTGCCAGCAGTCGCAATGACAGGGTTAATAATTCACCCCTCCACTTT.

The chain recombines TRBV5-1 with TRBJ2-3; D perhaps matches TRBD2 (5 bases). In germline, CDR1 is SGHRS, CDR2 YFSETQ. V lost 0 bases to trimming and J lost 0 bases, with 11 bases between them. The CDR3 is 16 amino acids. CDR3 nucleotides: TGCGCCAGCAGCTTGGAGCTAGCAGTTAGCACAGATACGCAGTATTTT. This gives the protein CASSLELAVSTDTQYF.

The V gene is TRBV15, the J gene TRBJ2-1, with 9 bases lining up with TRBD2. Germline CDR1 is LNHNV and CDR2 is YYDKDF (reference sequence). V trimming: 1 base; J trimming: 10 bases; junction bases outside the gene matches: 8. This CDR3 region has 15 residues. The CDR3 protein is CATSRVRGRAGEQFF. In DNA form, the CDR3 reads TGTGCCACCAGCAGAGTGCGCGGGAGGGCCGGGGAGCAGTTCTTC.

The chain employs TRBV7-9 and TRBJ1-2; D remains unclear. Germline V gene sequence: CDR1 SEHNR, CDR2 FQNEAQ (reference sequence). V gave up 5 bases and J gave up 4 bases, with 20 bases separating them. This CDR3 has 16 amino acids. CDR3 DNA: TGTGCCAGCAGCCCGGCGGGTCAAAGCCTCTCCTATGGCTACACCTTC. Protein sequence: CASSPAGQSLSYGYTF. The full variable domain, its missing parts supplied by reference TRBV7-9 and TRBJ1-2, is DTGVSQNPRHKITKRGQNVTFRCDPISEHNRLYWYRQTLGQGPEFLTYFQNEAQLEKSRLLSDRFSAERPKGSFSTLEIQRTEQGDSAMYLCASSPAGQSLSYGYTFGSGTRLTVV.

In its sample, this clone was seen once. The V gene is TRBV29-1, the J gene TRBJ2-1; 7 nucleotides line up with TRBD2. Unmatched junction bases numbered 9, after V lost 6 bases and J lost 10 bases. The germline V gene encodes CDR1 SQVTM and CDR2 ANQGSEA. The CDR3 contains 12 residues. CDR3 sequence: CSVPAGRGEQFF. CDR3 coding DNA: TGCAGCGTCCCAGCGGGAAGAGGCGAGCAGTTCTTC.

The chain joins TRBV6-5 to TRBJ2-3, with D maybe TRBD2 (6 bases). Trimming cost V 0 bases and J 0 bases, with 10 bases left between them. The CDR3 is 16 amino acids. Germline assignment: CDR1 MNHEY and CDR2 SVGAGI. CDR3 sequence: CASSYSTGESTDTQYF. CDR3 sequence (DNA): TGTGCCAGCAGTTACTCTACGGGGGAAAGCACAGATACGCAGTATTTT.

This clone was seen only once. This chain uses TRBV7-3 with TRBJ1-1; D is unresolved. Trimming removed 1 base at V and 7 bases at J, with 10 bases between. CDR1 and CDR2 (germline): SGHTA, FQGTGA. The CDR3 is 13 amino acids. CDR3 sequence reads: CASSLSIPGEAFF. In DNA, the CDR3 is TGTGCCAGCAGCTTAAGTATTCCAGGTGAAGCTTTCTTT. Together with reference TRBV7-3 and TRBJ1-1, the CDR3 gives the full variable domain: GAGVSQTPSNKVTEKGKYVELRCDPISGHTALYWYRQSLGQGPEFLIYFQGTGAADDSGLPNDRFFAVRPEGSVSTLKIQRTERGDSAVYLCASSLSIPGEAFFGQGTRLTVV.

This clone was observed a handful of times. This chain links TRBV27 with TRBJ1-2, with 7 bases matching TRBD1. From germline, CDR1 is MNHEY and CDR2 SMNVEV (reference sequence). Unmatched junction bases numbered 3, after V lost 4 bases and J lost 7 bases. CDR3 size: 12 residues. The CDR3 region is CASSSTGSGYTF. In DNA form, the CDR3 reads TGTGCCAGCAGTTCGACAGGGTCTGGCTACACCTTC.

This sequence joins TRBV6-1 and TRBJ1-5, with 7 bases that match TRBD1. CDR1 is MNHNS and CDR2 is SASEGT in the germline V gene. The CDR3 totals 13 residues. The V gene end was trimmed by 6 bases and the J gene end by 7 bases; junction bases not matched to a gene: 6. The CDR3 reads CASSWTGLQPQHF. DNA for the CDR3: TGTGCCAGCAGCTGGACAGGCCTCCAGCCCCAGCATTTT.

The table lists this clone with a few counts. This chain connects TRBV4-1 to TRBJ2-2; possible D gene TRBD2, 7 bases. V lost 0 bases and J lost 4, with 12 bases in between. Looked up from germline, CDR1 is MGHRA and CDR2 is YSYEKL. The CDR3 is 16 amino acids. The CDR3 loop is CASSQDRGGGTGELFF. CDR3 DNA sequence: TGCGCCAGCAGCCAAGATCGAGGGGGGGGCACCGGGGAGCTGTTTTTT.

The chain couples TRBV9 to TRBJ2-1; 14 nucleotides align to TRBD2. Germline loops: CDR1 SGDLS, CDR2 YYNGEE. This CDR3 is built from 16 residues. The trim removed 0 bases at V and 8 bases at J, leaving 4 bases unmatched. The CDR3 bases are TGTGCCAGCAGCGTAGGAGGGACTAGCGGGAGCGATGAGCAGTTCTTC. This translates into CASSVGGTSGSDEQFF.

This chain uses TRBV2 with TRBJ1-3, with D possibly being TRBD1 (6 bases). With 8 bases removed from V and 1 base from J, the gap between germline ends came to 15 bases. Germline loops: CDR1 SNHLY, CDR2 FYNNEI. The CDR3 spans 15 residues. The CDR3 here is CASGSGQDSGNTIYF. The DNA of the CDR3 is TGTGCCAGCGGATCGGGACAAGATTCTGGAAACACCATATATTTT. The full variable domain, rest sourced from reference TRBV2 and TRBJ1-3, is EPEVTQTPSHQVTQMGQEVILRCVPISNHLYFYWYRQILGQKVEFLVSFYNNEISEKSEIFDDQFSVERPDGSNFTLKIRSTKLEDSAMYFCASGSGQDSGNTIYFGEGSWLTVV.

The chain joins TRBV9 to TRBJ1-2, with 8 nucleotides matching TRBD1. CDR3 length: 16 residues. V trimming: 4 bases; J trimming: 4 bases; junction bases outside the gene matches: 12. Germline-derived CDR1 and CDR2 are SGDLS and YYNGEE. The CDR3, as DNA: TGTGCCAGCAGCAAGGCAGGGGGCTTACGGGGCTATGGCTACACCTTC. It codes for CASSKAGGLRGYGYTF.

This rearrangement joins TRBV28 to TRBJ2-2, with 7 bases aligning to TRBD2. V gave up 6 bases and J gave up 1 base; unmatched junction bases: 8. CDR3 length: 16 amino acids. Germline V gene data show CDR1 as MDHEN and CDR2 as SYDVKM. The CDR3 here is CASSSPGGRNTGELFF. The CDR3 DNA sequence: TGTGCCAGCAGCTCCCCCGGGGGGAGGAACACCGGGGAGCTGTTTTTT. Together with reference TRBV28 and TRBJ2-2, the CDR3 gives the full variable domain: DVKVTQSSRYLVKRTGEKVFLECVQDMDHENMFWYRQDPGLGLRLIYFSYDVKMKEKGDIPEGYSVSREKKERFSLILESASTNQTSMYLCASSSPGGRNTGELFFGEGSRLTVL.

There are a few counts of this clone. The chain recombines TRBV11-2 with TRBJ2-5, with D perhaps matching TRBD1 (5 bases). The CDR3 runs to 15 residues. V was pared by 5 bases and J by 2 bases, with 15 bases between. Looked up from germline, CDR1 is SGHAT and CDR2 is FQNNGV. Written as DNA, the CDR3 is TGTGCCAGCAGCCCCATTAGGGGCCGACAAGAGACCCAGTACTTC. Its translation is CASSPIRGRQETQYF. The full variable domain, with the rest looked up from reference TRBV11-2 and TRBJ2-5, is EAGVAQSPRYKIIEKRQSVAFWCNPISGHATLYWYQQILGQGPKLLIQFQNNGVVDDSQLPKDRFSAERLKGVDSTLKIQPAKLEDSAVYLCASSPIRGRQETQYFGPGTRLLVL.

The chain couples TRBV7-3 to TRBJ2-3, with 8 bases that match TRBD2. CDR1 and CDR2 from the germline V gene are SGHTA and FQGTGA. The CDR3 runs 15 residues. J lost 4 bases, V lost 0 bases, and 3 bases had no gene match. CDR3 sequence (DNA): TGTGCCAGCAGCTTAACCGGGGGGGCGGCAGATACGCAGTATTTT. The encoded protein is CASSLTGGAADTQYF.

V gene TRBV28 combines with J gene TRBJ1-1, with a tentative D call TRBD1 (6 bases). Trimming cost V 2 bases and J 7 bases, with 11 bases left between them. Germline CDR1 is MDHEN and CDR2 is SYDVKM. This CDR3 has 13 amino acids. Here the CDR3 DNA reads TGTGCCAGCAGTTTAGTCAGGGGCTATGAAGCTTTCTTT. Amino acid sequence: CASSLVRGYEAFF.

The chain joins TRBV18 to TRBJ1-2; the D gene is possibly TRBD1 (5 bases). Trimming stripped 4 bases from V and 4 bases from J, with 10 bases between. The CDR3 length is 13 residues. CDR1 and CDR2 from the germline V gene are KGHSH and LQKENI. CDR3 protein: CASSQGLRYGYTF. The CDR3, as DNA: TGTGCCAGCTCACAGGGACTGCGCTATGGCTACACCTTC.

The chain joins TRBV5-1 to TRBJ2-1, with no clear D. This CDR3 has 16 amino acids. V lost 0 bases to trimming and J lost 0 bases, with 10 bases between them. The germline V gene has CDR1 SGHRS and CDR2 YFSETQ. CDR3 region: CASSLAVTNSYNEQFF. Written as DNA, the CDR3 is TGCGCCAGCAGCTTGGCGGTCACCAACTCCTACAATGAGCAGTTCTTC.